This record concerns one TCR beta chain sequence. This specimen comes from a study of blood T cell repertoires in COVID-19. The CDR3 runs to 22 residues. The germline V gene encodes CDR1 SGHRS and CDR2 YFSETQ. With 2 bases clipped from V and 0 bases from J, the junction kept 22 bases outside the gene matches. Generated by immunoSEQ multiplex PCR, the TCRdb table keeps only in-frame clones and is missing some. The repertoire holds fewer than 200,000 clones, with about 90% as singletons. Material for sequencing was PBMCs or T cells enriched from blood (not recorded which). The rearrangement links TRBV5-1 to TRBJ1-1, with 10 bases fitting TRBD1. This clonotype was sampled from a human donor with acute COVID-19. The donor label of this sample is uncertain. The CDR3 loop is CASSFGDRGGWKLPTLNTEAFF. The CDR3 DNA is TGCGCCAGCAGCTTTGGGGACAGGGGCGGCTGGAAACTACCTACTTTGAACACTGAAGCTTTCTTT.